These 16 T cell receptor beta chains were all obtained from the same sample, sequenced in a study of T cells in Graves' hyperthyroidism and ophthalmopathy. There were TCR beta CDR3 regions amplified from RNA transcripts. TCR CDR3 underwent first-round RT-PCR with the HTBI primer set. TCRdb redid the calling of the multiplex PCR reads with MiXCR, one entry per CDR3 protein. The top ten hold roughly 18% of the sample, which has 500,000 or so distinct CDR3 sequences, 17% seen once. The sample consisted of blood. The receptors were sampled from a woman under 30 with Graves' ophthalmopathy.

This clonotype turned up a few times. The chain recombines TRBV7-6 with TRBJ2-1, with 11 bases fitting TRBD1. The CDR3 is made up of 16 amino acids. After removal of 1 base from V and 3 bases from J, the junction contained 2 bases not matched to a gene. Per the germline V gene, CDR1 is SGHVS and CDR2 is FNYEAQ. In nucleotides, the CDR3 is TGTGCCAGCAGCTTAGTTGGGACAGGGGGCTACAATGAGCAGTTCTTC. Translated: CASSLVGTGGYNEQFF.

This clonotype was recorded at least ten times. CDR3 amino acids: CASSFRGEQFF. The CDR3 DNA sequence: TGTGCCAGCAGCTTTAGGGGTGAGCAGTTCTTC. This rearrangement joins TRBV11-2 to TRBJ2-1, with D possibly matching TRBD1 (5 bases). This CDR3 contains 11 residues. Germline V gives CDR1 SGHAT, CDR2 FQNNGV. Trimming shortened V by 3 bases and J by 9 bases, and 6 bases separated the two germline ends.

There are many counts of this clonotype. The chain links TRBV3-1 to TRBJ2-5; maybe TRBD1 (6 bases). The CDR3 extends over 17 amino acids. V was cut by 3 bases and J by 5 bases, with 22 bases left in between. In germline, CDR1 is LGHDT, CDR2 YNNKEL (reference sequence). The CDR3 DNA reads TGTGCCAGCAGCCACCCCAGGACAGAACCCTCAGCTGAGACCCAGTACTTC. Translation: CASSHPRTEPSAETQYF.

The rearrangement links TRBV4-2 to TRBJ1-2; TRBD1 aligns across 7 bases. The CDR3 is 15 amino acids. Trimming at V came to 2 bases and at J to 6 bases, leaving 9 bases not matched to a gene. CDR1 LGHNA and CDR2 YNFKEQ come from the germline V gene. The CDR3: CASSQLQQGKDGYTF. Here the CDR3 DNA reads TGTGCCAGCAGCCAACTCCAACAGGGGAAGGATGGCTACACCTTC.

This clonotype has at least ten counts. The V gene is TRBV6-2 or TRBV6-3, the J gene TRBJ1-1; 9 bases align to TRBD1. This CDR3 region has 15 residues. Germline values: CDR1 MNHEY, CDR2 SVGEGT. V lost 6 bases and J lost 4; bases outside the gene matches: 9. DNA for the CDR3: TGTGCCAGCAGCCTTATACAGGGGGCCGGCACTGAAGCTTTCTTT. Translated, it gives CASSLIQGAGTEAFF.

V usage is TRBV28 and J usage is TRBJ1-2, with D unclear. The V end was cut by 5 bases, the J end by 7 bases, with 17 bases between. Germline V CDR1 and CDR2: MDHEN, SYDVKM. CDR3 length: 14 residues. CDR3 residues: CASSPRLRIAGYTF. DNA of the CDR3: TGTGCCAGCAGTCCCCGTTTGAGGATTGCTGGCTACACCTTC.

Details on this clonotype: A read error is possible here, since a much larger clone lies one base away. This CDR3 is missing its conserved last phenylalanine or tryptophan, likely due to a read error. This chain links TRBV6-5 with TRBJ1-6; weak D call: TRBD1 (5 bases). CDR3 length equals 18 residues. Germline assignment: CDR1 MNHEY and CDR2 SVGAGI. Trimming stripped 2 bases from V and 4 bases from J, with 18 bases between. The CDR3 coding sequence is TGTGCCAGCAGTTACACGGTCGGGGACCTTTTGTATAATTCACCCCTCCACCTT. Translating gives CASSYTVGDLLYNSPLHL.

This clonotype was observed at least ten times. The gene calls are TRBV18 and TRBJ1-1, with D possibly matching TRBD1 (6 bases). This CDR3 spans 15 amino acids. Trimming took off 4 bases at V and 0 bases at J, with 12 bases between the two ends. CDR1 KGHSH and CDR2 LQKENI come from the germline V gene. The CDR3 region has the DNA TGTGCCAGCTCACGAACCGGGACATTGAACACTGAAGCTTTCTTT. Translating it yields CASSRTGTLNTEAFF.

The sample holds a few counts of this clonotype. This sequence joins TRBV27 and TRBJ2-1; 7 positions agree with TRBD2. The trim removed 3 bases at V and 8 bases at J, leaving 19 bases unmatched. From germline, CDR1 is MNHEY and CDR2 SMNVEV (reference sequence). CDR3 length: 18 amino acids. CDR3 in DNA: TGTGCCAGCAGTTTGTCGAGGTTTGTGGCGGGAGCTCCGGATGAGCAGTTCTTC. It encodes CASSLSRFVAGAPDEQFF.

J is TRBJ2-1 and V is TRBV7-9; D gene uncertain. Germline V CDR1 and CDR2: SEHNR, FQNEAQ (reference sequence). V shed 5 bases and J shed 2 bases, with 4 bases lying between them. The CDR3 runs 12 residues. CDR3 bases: TGTGCCAGCAGCGGGGCCTACAATGAGCAGTTCTTC. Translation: CASSGAYNEQFF.

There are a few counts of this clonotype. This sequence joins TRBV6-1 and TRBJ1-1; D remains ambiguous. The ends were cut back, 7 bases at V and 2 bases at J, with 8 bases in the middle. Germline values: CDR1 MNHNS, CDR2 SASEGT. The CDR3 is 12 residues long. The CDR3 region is CASTPLNTEAFF. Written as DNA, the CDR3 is TGTGCCAGCACCCCCCTAAACACTGAAGCTTTCTTT.

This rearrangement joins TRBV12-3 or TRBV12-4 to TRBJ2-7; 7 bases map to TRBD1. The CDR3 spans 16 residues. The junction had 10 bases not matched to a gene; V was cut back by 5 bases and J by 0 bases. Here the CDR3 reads CASSLWQGTDSYEQYF. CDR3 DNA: TGTGCCAGCAGTCTATGGCAGGGGACAGACTCCTACGAGCAGTACTTC.

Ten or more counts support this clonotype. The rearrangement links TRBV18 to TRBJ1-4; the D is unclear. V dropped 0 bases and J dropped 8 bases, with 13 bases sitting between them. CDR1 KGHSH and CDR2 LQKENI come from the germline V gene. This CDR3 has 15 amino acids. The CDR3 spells CASSPPDGRPEKLFF. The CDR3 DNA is TGTGCCAGCTCACCACCGGACGGGCGGCCCGAAAAACTGTTTTTT.

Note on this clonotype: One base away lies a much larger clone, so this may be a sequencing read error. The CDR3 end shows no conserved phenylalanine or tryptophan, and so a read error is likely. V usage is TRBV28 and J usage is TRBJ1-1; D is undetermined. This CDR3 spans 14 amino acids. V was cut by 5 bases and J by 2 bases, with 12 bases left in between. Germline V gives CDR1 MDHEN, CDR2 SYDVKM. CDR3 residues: CASSGPTGNTEAFL. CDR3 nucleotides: TGTGCCAGCAGTGGCCCCACGGGTAACACTGAAGCTTTCCTT.

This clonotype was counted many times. The CDR3 protein is CASSLYRDEQYF. CDR3 nucleotide sequence: TGTGCCAGCAGTCTTTACCGAGACGAGCAGTACTTC. This chain links TRBV6-2 or TRBV6-3 with TRBJ2-7; D unclear. V was trimmed by 5 bases and J by 5 bases, leaving 10 bases between them. Germline V gives CDR1 MNHEY, CDR2 SVGEGT. This CDR3 is 12 amino acids long.

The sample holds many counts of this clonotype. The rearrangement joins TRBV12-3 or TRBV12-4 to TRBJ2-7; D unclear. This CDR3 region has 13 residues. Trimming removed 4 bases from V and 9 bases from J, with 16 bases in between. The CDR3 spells CASSSAGRQRQYF. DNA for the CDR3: TGTGCCAGCAGTTCAGCCGGTAGGCAGAGGCAGTACTTC.